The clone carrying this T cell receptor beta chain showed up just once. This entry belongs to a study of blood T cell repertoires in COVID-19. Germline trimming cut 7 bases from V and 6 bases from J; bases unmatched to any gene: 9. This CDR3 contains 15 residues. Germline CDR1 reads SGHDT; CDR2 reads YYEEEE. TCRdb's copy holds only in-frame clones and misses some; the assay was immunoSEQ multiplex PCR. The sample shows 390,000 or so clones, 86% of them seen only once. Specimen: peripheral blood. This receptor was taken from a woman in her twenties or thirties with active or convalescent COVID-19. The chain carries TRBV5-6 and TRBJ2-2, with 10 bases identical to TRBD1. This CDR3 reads CASFRDRGLPGELFF. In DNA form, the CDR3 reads TGTGCCAGCTTTAGAGACAGGGGGCTCCCCGGGGAGCTGTTTTTT.